The next 6 T cell receptor beta chains were all read from a single sample in a study of T-cell memory formation after mild COVID-19. Using its own MiXCR run on the 5' RACE reads, TCRdb lists one record per CDR3 protein. The sample has 250,000 to 350,000 distinct CDR3 sequences, around 15% seen once; the top ten hold approximately 25%. The sample was PBMCs or a T cell subset sorted from them (not recorded which). These receptors all stem from a man younger than 30 who had mild COVID-19 (a few samples of this study predate the infection). Cell type and time point are not known.

The chain employs TRBV5-5 and TRBJ2-1, with D unresolved. The V gene's germline CDR1 is SGHKS and CDR2 YYEKEE (reference sequence). The CDR3 consists of 16 residues. Trimming pared 1 base from V and 8 bases from J, leaving 19 bases between. The DNA for the CDR3 is TGTGCCAGCAGCTTGAAGGGATGGGGTGCTCCGGATGAGCAGTTCTTC. Its translation: CASSLKGWGAPDEQFF.

The chain has TRBV28 and TRBJ2-7; D call uncertain. Germline CDR1 is MDHEN and CDR2 is SYDVKM. The CDR3 totals 12 residues. Trimming cost V 5 bases and J 3 bases, with 8 bases left between them. The CDR3 loop reads CASSQDYYEQYV. The CDR3 DNA is TGTGCCAGCAGTCAAGATTACTACGAGCAGTACGTC.

This chain connects TRBV4-2 to TRBJ2-2, with a weak D call TRBD1 (6 bases). Per germline, CDR1 LGHNA and CDR2 YNFKEQ. V lost 2 bases and J 5 bases, leaving 6 bases between the germline ends. The CDR3 sequence is 13 residues long. Here the CDR3 DNA reads TGTGCCAGCAGCCAAACAGGGACCGGGGAGCTGTTTTTT. It encodes CASSQTGTGELFF.

This clonotype was counted at least ten times. This sequence joins TRBV7-8 and TRBJ2-3; a weak D match, TRBD1 (5 bases). V gave up 6 bases and J gave up 6 bases, with 22 bases separating them. CDR1 and CDR2 from the germline V gene are SGHVS and FQNEAQ. This CDR3 region has 16 residues. CDR3 loop: CASSPRDGAVGDTQYF. The DNA of the CDR3 is TGTGCCAGCAGTCCGCGTGATGGGGCCGTAGGGGATACGCAGTATTTT.

The J gene is TRBJ1-1, the V gene TRBV6-6; 7 nucleotides align to TRBD1. Trimming at V came to 2 bases and at J to 3 bases, leaving 0 bases not matched to a gene. The CDR3 contains 13 residues. Per the germline V gene, CDR1 is MNHNY and CDR2 is SVGAGI (reference sequence). The CDR3 DNA reads TGTGCCAGCAGTTACCAGGGGGACACTGAAGCTTTCTTT. Translation: CASSYQGDTEAFF.

This clonotype was observed a few times. The V call is TRBV7-8, the J call TRBJ2-5; D call uncertain. The germline gives CDR1 SGHVS, CDR2 FQNEAQ. Trimming pared 2 bases from V and 7 bases from J, leaving 14 bases between. The CDR3 length is 14 residues. CDR3 loop: CASSLIRASGTQYF. CDR3 nucleotide sequence: TGTGCCAGCAGCTTAATAAGAGCTTCGGGGACCCAGTACTTC.